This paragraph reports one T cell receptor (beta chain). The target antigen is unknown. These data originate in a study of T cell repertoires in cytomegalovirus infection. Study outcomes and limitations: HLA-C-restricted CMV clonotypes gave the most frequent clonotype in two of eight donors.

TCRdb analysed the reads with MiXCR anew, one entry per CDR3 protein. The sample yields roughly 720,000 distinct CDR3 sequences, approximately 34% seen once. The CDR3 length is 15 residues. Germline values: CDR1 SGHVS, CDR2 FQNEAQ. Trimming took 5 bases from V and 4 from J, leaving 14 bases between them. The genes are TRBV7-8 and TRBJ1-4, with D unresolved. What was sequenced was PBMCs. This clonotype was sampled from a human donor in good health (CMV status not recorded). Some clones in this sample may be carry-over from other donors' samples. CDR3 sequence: CASSKTRGSNEKLFF. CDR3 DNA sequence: TGTGCCAGCAGCAAAACGCGGGGTAGTAATGAAAAACTGTTTTTT.